This TCR beta chain was recovered during a study of blood T cell repertoires in COVID-19. Study as a whole: In each case, the material was cDNA or gDNA derived from T cells, B-cell-depleted T cells, or PBMCs.

Trimming left V 4 bases short and J 8 bases short, with 15 bases between. CDR3 length: 13 amino acids. Germline V gene sequence: CDR1 SGHNT, CDR2 YYREEE (reference sequence). Source study methods: Amplification from reference gene primers served as the basis for estimated nucleated cell counts. The assay was immunoSEQ multiplex PCR, and TCRdb's table has in-frame clones only and misses some. V and J calls and clone size are copied from that table; D and trimming were computed from the DNA. The table records about 44,000 clones, 92% of them present only once. The receptor's source is a human donor in a cohort sampled during active COVID-19. V usage is TRBV5-4 and J usage is TRBJ1-1, with D unresolved. Sequencing input: peripheral blood. CDR3 region: CASSQTGGAEAFF. Here the CDR3 DNA reads TGTGCCAGCAGCCAGACGGGAGGCGCCGAAGCTTTCTTT.